A selection of T cell receptor beta chains follows, all from one sample in a study of cytomegalovirus exposure and HLA in healthy donors. Repertoires were generated with immunoSEQ multiplex PCR, while TCRdb's copy carries only in-frame clones and drops some. The data contain 110,000 to 150,000 clones, over 70% of them singletons. Sequencing used PBMCs. These receptors all come from a young man in good health and CMV-seronegative. Each CDR3 is given without its conserved first and last residue.

v_call	j_call	cdr3_length	cdr3_aa
TRBV18	TRBJ2-2	14	ASSPTGGRYTGELF
TRBV28	TRBJ2-1	15	ASSPALREGAYNEQF
TRBV19	TRBJ1-4	13	ASSNDGSTNEKLF
TRBV5-1	TRBJ1-1	10	ASSLRGTEAF
TRBV9	TRBJ2-3	13	ASSVATSGSDTQY
TRBV28	TRBJ2-7	10	AIRGSTYEQY
TRBV6-5	TRBJ2-7	13	ASSFNGQGAYEQY
TRBV4-1	TRBJ1-6	13	ASSRTGGGLPSLH
TRBV7-2	TRBJ1-3	10	ASSLRGNTIY
TRBV2	TRBJ2-2	12	ASYRDTNTGELF
TRBV6-1	TRBJ2-3	12	ASSERGGADTQY
TRBV2	TRBJ1-6	13	ASSVQGSDNSPLH
TRBV9	TRBJ2-7	13	ASSGPTGRTAEQY
TRBV9	TRBJ1-5	12	ASSAQGAGQPQH
TRBV5-6	TRBJ1-2	12	ASTKTGTNYGYT
TRBV2	TRBJ2-7	12	ACQTTGGTYEQY
TRBV19	TRBJ2-2	13	ASRVGALNTGELF
TRBV28	TRBJ1-1	11	ASRATGGTEAF
TRBV7-8	TRBJ2-3	13	ASSSGLASTDTQY
TRBV5-1	TRBJ2-7	14	ASSPLPSGGGYEQY
TRBV6-5	TRBJ2-1	11	ASRPPGNLAQF
TRBV5-1	TRBJ1-5	12	ASSVGTANQPQH
TRBV28	TRBJ2-7	12	ASSQPTGWYEQY
TRBV11-2	TRBJ1-3	11	ASGQVAGNTIY
TRBV6-5	TRBJ1-5	13	ASSYSIAGGQPQH
TRBV28	TRBJ1-2	11	ASSFPDRYGYT
TRBV4-1	TRBJ2-3	15	ASSLGYGGGGADTQY
TRBV28	TRBJ1-4	12	ASGTAGANEKLF
TRBV19	TRBJ1-5	13	ASSIEGNSNQPQH
TRBV6-1	TRBJ2-7	12	ASEARGSSYEQY
TRBV28	TRBJ1-1	10	ASSTSGTEAF
TRBV7-8	TRBJ1-4	13	ASSAEQGASEKLF
TRBV15	TRBJ2-1	14	ATSSAGELGHNEQF
TRBV19	TRBJ2-5	12	ASSPGGGMETQY
TRBV11-2	TRBJ2-3	14	ASSLRTGGPPDTQY
TRBV2	TRBJ2-1	11	ASQPLEHNEQF
TRBV28	TRBJ2-1	13	ASSFVREGRGEQF
TRBV6-5	TRBJ2-7	12	ASIPAGGSYEQY
TRBV6-5	.	11	ASSRGSPYEQY
TRBV11-2	TRBJ1-1	10	ASSFDRSEAF
TRBV6-6	TRBJ2-7	11	ASSKTGGDEQY
TRBV13	TRBJ2-7	13	ASSSRLAGGYEQY
TRBV9	TRBJ1-3	15	ASSAGTSRFSGNTIY
TRBV18	TRBJ1-5	13	ASPPQLAGGQPQH
TRBV9	TRBJ2-7	16	ASSVGPGPSVGGNEQY
TRBV7-9	TRBJ2-2	11	ASSEGGPGELF
TRBV11-2	TRBJ2-1	11	ATETGPYNEQF
TRBV7-9	TRBJ2-5	12	ASSPRGLRETQY